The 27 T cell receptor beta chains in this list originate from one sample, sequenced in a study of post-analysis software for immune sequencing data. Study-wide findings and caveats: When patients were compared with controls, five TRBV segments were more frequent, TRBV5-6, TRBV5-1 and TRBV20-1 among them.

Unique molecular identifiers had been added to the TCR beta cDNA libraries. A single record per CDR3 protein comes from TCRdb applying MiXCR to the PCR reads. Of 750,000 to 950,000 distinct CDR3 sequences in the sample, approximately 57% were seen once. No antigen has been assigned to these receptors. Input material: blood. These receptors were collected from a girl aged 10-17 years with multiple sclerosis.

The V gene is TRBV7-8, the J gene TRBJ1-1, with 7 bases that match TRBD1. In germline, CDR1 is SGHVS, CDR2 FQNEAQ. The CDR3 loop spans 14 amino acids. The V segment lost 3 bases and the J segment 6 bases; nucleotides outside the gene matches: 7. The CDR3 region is CASSFGQAGAEAFF. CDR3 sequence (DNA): TGTGCCAGCAGCTTCGGACAGGCCGGCGCTGAAGCTTTCTTT. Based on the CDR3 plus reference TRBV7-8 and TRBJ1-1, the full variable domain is GAGVSQSPRYKVAKRGQDVALRCDPISGHVSLFWYQQALGQGPEFLTYFQNEAQLDKSGLPSDRFFAERPEGSVSTLKIQRTQQEDSAVYLCASSFGQAGAEAFFGQGTRLTVV.

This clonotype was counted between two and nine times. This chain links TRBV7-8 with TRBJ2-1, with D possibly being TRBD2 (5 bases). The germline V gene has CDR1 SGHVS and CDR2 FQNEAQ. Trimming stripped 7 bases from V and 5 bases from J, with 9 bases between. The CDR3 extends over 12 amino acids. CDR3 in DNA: TGTGCCAGCATCCAGAGGGACAATGAGCAGTTCTTC. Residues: CASIQRDNEQFF. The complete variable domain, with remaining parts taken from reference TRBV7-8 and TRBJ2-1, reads GAGVSQSPRYKVAKRGQDVALRCDPISGHVSLFWYQQALGQGPEFLTYFQNEAQLDKSGLPSDRFFAERPEGSVSTLKIQRTQQEDSAVYLCASIQRDNEQFFGPGTRLTVL.

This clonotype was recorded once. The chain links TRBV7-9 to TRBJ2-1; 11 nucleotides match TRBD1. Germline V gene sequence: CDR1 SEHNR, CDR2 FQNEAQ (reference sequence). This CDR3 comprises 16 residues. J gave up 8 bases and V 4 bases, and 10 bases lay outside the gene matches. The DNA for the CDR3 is TGTGCCAGCAGCTCTCCCCGGGACAGGGGGAACGATGAGCAGTTCTTC. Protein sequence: CASSSPRDRGNDEQFF.

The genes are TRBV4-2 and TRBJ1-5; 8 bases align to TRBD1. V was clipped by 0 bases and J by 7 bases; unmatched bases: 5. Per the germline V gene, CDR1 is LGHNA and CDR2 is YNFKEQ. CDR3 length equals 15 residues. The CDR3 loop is CASSQDSTGAQPQHF. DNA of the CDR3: TGTGCCAGCAGCCAAGATTCGACAGGGGCGCAGCCCCAGCATTTT.

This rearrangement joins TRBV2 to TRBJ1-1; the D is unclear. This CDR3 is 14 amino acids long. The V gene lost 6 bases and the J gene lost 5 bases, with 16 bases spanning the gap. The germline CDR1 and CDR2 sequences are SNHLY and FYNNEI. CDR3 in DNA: TGTGCCAGCAGGACCCCCGGGCCGAGGACTGAAGCTTTCTTT. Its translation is CASRTPGPRTEAFF.

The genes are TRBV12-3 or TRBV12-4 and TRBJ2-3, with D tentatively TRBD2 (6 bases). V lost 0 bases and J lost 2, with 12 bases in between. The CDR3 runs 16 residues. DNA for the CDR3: TGTGCCAGCAGTTTAGCGGGGGGTTTCCCCACAGATACGCAGTATTTT. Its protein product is CASSLAGGFPTDTQYF.

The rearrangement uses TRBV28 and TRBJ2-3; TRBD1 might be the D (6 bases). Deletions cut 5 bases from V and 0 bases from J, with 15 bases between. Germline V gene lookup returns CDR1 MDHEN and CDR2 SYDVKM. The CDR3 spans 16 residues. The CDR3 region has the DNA TGTGCCAGCAGTGGCAGGGACACCACTAGCACAGATACGCAGTATTTT. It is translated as CASSGRDTTSTDTQYF.

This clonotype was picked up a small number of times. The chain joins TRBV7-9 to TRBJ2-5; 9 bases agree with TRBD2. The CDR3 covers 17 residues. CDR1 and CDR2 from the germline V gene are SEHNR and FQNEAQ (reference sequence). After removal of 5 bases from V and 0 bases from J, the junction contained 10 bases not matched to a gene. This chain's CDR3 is CASSRPRSGGYQETQYF. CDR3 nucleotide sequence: TGTGCCAGCAGCCGACCGAGGAGCGGGGGGTACCAAGAGACCCAGTACTTC.

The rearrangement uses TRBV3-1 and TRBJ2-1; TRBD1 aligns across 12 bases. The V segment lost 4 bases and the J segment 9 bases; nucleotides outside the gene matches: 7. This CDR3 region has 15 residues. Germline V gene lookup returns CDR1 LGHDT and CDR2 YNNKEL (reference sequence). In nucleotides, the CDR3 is TGTGCCAGCAGCCTGGGACAGGGGGCTGGGGGTGAGCAGTTCTTC. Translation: CASSLGQGAGGEQFF.

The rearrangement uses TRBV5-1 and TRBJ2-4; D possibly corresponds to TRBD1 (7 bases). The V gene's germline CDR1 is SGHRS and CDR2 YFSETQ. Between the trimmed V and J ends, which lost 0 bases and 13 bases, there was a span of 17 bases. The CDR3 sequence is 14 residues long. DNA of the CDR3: TGCGCCAGCAGCTTGGACAGGGGCGGAGGAGGGCAGTACTTC. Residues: CASSLDRGGGGQYF.

CDR3 in DNA: TGTGCCAGCAGCGTAGCCGGACGAGGAGAGACCCAGTACTTC. The encoded protein is CASSVAGRGETQYF. V usage is TRBV9 and J usage is TRBJ2-5; D gene unclear. This CDR3 region has 14 residues. Trimming left V 0 bases short and J 4 bases short, with 10 bases between. Per germline, CDR1 SGDLS and CDR2 YYNGEE.

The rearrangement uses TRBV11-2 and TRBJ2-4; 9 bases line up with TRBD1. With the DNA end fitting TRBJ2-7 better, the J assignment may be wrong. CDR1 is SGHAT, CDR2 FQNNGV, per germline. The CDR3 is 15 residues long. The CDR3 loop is CASSHAGTGRYEQYF. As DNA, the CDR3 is TGTGCCAGCAGCCATGCCGGGACAGGGCGCTACGAGCAGTACTTC.

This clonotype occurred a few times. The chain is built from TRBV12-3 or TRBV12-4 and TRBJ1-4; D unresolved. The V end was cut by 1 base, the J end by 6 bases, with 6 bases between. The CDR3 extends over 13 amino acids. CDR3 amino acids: CASSLVTDEKLFF. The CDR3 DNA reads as TGTGCCAGCAGTTTAGTAACGGATGAAAAACTGTTTTTT.

CDR3 DNA sequence: TGCAGTGCTAGGTTGACTAGCGGGCCGAAAGCCTCTAGCACAGATACGCAGTATTTT. Amino acid sequence: CSARLTSGPKASSTDTQYF. The V call is TRBV20-1, the J call TRBJ2-3; the match to TRBD2 covers 10 bases. The germline CDR1 and CDR2 sequences are DFQATT and SNEGSKA (reference sequence). Unmatched junction bases numbered 15, after V lost 3 bases and J lost 0 bases. The CDR3 spans 19 residues.

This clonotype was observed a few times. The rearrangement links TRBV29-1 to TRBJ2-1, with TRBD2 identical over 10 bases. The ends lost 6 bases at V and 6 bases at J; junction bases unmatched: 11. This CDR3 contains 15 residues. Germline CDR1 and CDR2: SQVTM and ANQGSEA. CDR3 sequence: CSVGHRLAGANEQFF. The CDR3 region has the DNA TGCAGCGTGGGTCATCGGCTAGCGGGGGCCAATGAGCAGTTCTTC.

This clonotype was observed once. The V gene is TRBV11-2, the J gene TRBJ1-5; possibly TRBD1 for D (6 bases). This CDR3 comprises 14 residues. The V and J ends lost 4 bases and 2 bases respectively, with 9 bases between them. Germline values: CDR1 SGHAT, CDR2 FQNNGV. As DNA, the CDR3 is TGTGCCAGCAGCTCCGGGGGCGGCAATCAGCCCCAGCATTTT. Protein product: CASSSGGGNQPQHF.

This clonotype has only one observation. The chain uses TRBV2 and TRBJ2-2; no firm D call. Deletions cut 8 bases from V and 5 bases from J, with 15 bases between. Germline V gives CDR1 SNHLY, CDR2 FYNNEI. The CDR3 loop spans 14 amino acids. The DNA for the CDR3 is TGTGCCAGCCTCCCGGCCCTGGGGACCGGGGAGCTGTTTTTT. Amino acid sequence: CASLPALGTGELFF.

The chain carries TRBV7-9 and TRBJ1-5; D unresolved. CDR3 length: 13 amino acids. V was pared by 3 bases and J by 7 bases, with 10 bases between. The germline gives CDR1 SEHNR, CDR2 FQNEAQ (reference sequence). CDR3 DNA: TGTGCCAGCAGCTTGGGGATGGACCAGCCCCAGCATTTT. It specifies CASSLGMDQPQHF.

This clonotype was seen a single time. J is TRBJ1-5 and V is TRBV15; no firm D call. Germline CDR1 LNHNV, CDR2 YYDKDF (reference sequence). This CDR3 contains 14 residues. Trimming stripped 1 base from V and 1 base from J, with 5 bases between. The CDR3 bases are TGTGCCACCAGCAGAGCGGGGAGCAATCAGCCCCAGCATTTT. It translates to CATSRAGSNQPQHF.

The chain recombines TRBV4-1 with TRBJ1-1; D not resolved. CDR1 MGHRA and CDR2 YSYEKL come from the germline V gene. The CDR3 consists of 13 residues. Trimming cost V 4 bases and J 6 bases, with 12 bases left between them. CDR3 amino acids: CASSREGRAEAFF. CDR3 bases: TGCGCCAGCAGCCGAGAGGGTAGGGCTGAAGCTTTCTTT.

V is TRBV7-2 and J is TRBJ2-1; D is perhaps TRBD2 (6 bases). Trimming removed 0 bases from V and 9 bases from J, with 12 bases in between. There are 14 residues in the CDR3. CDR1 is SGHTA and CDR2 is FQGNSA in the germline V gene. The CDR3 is CASSLAPGGGEQFF. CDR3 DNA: TGTGCCAGCAGCTTAGCGCCTGGGGGAGGTGAGCAGTTCTTC.

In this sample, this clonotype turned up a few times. CDR3 sequence: CASSQFPEIYEQYF. CDR3 coding DNA: TGTGCCAGCAGCCAATTCCCGGAGATCTACGAGCAGTACTTC. The chain is built from TRBV3-1 and TRBJ2-7; no reliable D call. This CDR3 region has 14 residues. Trimming took off 2 bases at V and 3 bases at J, with 11 bases between the two ends. Per germline, CDR1 LGHDT and CDR2 YNNKEL (reference sequence).

The CDR3 DNA reads TGTGCCAGCAGCGTACGGGCTCAATTGGGATACGAGCAGTACTTC. It encodes CASSVRAQLGYEQYF. V and J are TRBV9 and TRBJ2-4; D ambiguous. Judging by the DNA end, TRBJ2-7 fits better; the J call may be wrong. This CDR3 contains 15 residues. The V gene's germline CDR1 is SGDLS and CDR2 YYNGEE.

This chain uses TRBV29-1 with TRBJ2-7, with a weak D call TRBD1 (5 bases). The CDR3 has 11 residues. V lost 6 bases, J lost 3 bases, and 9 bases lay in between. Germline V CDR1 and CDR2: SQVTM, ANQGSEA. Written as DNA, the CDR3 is TGCAGCGTGTTAGGGGTCTACGAGCAGTACTTC. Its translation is CSVLGVYEQYF.

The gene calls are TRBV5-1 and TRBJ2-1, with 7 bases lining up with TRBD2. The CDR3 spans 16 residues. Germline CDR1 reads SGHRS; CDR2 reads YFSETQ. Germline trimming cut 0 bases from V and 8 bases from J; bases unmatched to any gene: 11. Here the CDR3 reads CASSLVGGRAGDEQFF. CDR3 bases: TGCGCCAGCAGCTTGGTCGGGGGGAGGGCCGGGGATGAGCAGTTCTTC.

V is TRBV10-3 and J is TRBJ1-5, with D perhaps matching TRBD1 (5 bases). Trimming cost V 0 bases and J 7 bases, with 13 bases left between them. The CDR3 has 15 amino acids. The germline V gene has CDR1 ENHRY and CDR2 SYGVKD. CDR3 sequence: CAISESVVGDQPQHF. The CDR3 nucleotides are TGTGCCATCAGTGAGTCTGTGGTAGGGGACCAGCCCCAGCATTTT.

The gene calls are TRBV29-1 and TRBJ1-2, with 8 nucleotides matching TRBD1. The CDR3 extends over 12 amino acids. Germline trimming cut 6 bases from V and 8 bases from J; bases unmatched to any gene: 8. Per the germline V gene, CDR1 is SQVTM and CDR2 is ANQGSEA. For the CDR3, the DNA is TGCAGCGTAGACGACAGGGGCCGCGGCTACACCTTC. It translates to CSVDDRGRGYTF.